The clone carrying this TCR beta chain was found a few times. This record comes from a study of blood T cell repertoires in COVID-19. Looking at the study overall: Nucleic acid was either cDNA or gDNA, and it came from T cells, B-cell-depleted T cells, or PBMCs.

Original analysis: Estimated nucleated cell counts came from reference gene primer amplification. The method was immunoSEQ multiplex PCR; TCRdb's version includes in-frame clones alone and lacks a portion of them. V and J calls and clone size are those listed in that table; D and trimming were worked out from the DNA. Of some 270,000 clones listed, around 85% are singletons. With V trimmed by 6 bases and J by 4 bases, 6 bases remained unmatched. Germline CDR1 and CDR2: SNHLY and FYNNEI. The CDR3 extends over 14 amino acids. Sequencing was carried out using peripheral blood. The rearrangement joins TRBV2 to TRBJ1-1; 9 bases line up with TRBD1. The receptor was isolated from a human donor with COVID-19, enrolled during active disease. The donor label of this sample is uncertain. The CDR3: CASRRGQGVTEAFF. The DNA of the CDR3 is TGTGCCAGCAGGCGGGGACAGGGAGTCACTGAAGCTTTCTTT.